The rows below give T cell receptor beta chains drawn from one sample of a study of CXCR3-negative and CXCR3-positive naive CD8 T cells. TCRdb re-called the 5' RACE reads and shows each CDR3 protein once, DNA omitted. In total, the table holds about 130,000 distinct CDR3 sequences. Sequenced sample: naive CXCR3- CD8+ T cells from blood. The receptors stem from a human donor in good health. Some clones in this sample may be carry-over from other donors' samples. CDR3s include the opening cysteine and the closing phenylalanine or tryptophan.

14	TRBJ1-1	TRBV4-1	CASSRDSGGTEAFF
11	TRBJ2-7	TRBV5-4	CASSLAGLEYF
14	TRBJ2-7	TRBV20-1	CSAEGGITSYEQYF
18	TRBJ2-2	TRBV28	CASSPPYIGGANTGELFF
15	TRBJ2-1	TRBV12-3/TRBV12-4	CASSPRQGPYNEQFF
16	TRBJ1-1	TRBV5-6	CASSSPRWGMNTEAFF
15	TRBJ2-5	TRBV11-1	CASSFGRGRGETQYF
14	TRBJ2-5	TRBV12-3/TRBV12-4	CASSLTGWGETQYF
19	TRBJ1-5	TRBV29-1	CSVGVGKFVAPKGNQPQHF
13	TRBJ2-7	TRBV20-1	CSAPSWAIYEQYF
15	TRBJ2-7	TRBV28	CASSLYQGVVHEQYF
14	TRBJ2-3	TRBV4-1	CASSQVLSTDTQYF
16	TRBJ2-3	TRBV7-6	CASSLPGGSLTDTQYF
15	TRBJ2-5	TRBV29-1	CSVDGLAGTEETQYF
15	TRBJ2-7	TRBV5-1	CASSWEPGRGYEQYF
15	TRBJ2-7	TRBV12-3/TRBV12-4	CASSFRDNQNYEQYF
14	TRBJ1-4	TRBV28	CASRRIQGNEKLFF
18	TRBJ1-2	TRBV6-2/TRBV6-3	CASSTGLKGRGKDYGYTF
13	TRBJ2-7	TRBV5-1	CASSLWQTYEQYF
14	TRBJ1-2	TRBV6-2/TRBV6-3	CASSYGGTGYGYTF
16	TRBJ2-1	TRBV6-5	CASFGTSGGPRFGQFF
15	TRBJ2-5	TRBV29-1	CSVWWSRTDQETQYF
17	TRBJ2-3	TRBV4-3	CASSQEGWAGGTDTQYF
15	TRBJ2-1	TRBV5-1	CASSLVASGYNEQFF
15	TRBJ2-1	TRBV29-1	CSVLMRGANYNEQFF
15	TRBJ2-7	TRBV7-2	CASSQSEGASYEQYF
18	TRBJ2-1	TRBV6-2/TRBV6-3	CASRSTQAGGRSYNEQFF
16	TRBJ2-1	TRBV7-9	CASSLVQGSSYNEQFF
15	TRBJ2-1	TRBV20-1	CSASDGGSSYNEQFF
12	TRBJ1-1	TRBV7-9	CASSHRSSEAFF
13	TRBJ2-3	TRBV28	CSSSLTVTDTQYF
15	TRBJ2-3	TRBV7-9	CASSLAMRGTDTQYF
14	TRBJ2-7	TRBV13	CASSLLATPYEQYF
12	TRBJ2-1	TRBV29-1	CSVEIRSGEQFF
13	TRBJ1-4	TRBV29-1	CSVVSSWDEKLFF
14	TRBJ2-4	TRBV7-9	CASSTKSGTDIQYF
13	TRBJ2-5	TRBV12-3/TRBV12-4	CASRTPAGQTQYF
12	TRBJ2-7	TRBV28	CASSRPSYEQYF
13	TRBJ2-5	TRBV28	CASSARGPETQYF
12	TRBJ1-2	TRBV6-5	CASSYGNYGYTF
17	TRBJ2-2	TRBV3-2	CASSQDLAGSKTGELFF
14	TRBJ2-7	TRBV28	CASRAPSGSREQYF
12	TRBJ2-1	TRBV24-1	CATSDFLNEQFF
16	TRBJ2-1	TRBV6-2/TRBV6-3	CASSPVSSGAYNEQFF
14	TRBJ2-7	TRBV7-9	CASSLGGNGYEQYF
16	TRBJ2-7	TRBV29-1	CSAKGGEAAISYEQYF
15	TRBJ2-2	TRBV7-9	CASSTGGANTGELFF
12	TRBJ1-1	TRBV29-1	CSVESPAAEAFF
15	TRBJ2-1	TRBV7-8	CASSVTSGGMNEQFF
15	TRBJ1-5	TRBV7-9	CASSSSIGGNQPQHF